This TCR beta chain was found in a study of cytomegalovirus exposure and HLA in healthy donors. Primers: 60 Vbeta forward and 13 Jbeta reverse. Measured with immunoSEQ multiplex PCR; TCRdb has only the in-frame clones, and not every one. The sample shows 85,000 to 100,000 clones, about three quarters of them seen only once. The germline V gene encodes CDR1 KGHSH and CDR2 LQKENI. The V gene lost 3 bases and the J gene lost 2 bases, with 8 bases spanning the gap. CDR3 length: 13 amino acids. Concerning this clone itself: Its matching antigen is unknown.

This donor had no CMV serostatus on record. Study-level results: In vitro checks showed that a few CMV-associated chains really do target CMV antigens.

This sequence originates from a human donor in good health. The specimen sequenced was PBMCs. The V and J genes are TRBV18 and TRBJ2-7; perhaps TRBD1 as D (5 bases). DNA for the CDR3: TGTGCCAGCTCACCTAAGGGGCCCTACGAGCAGTACTTC. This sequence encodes CASSPKGPYEQYF. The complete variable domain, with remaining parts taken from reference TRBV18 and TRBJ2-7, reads NAGVMQNPRHLVRRRGQEARLRCSPMKGHSHVYWYRQLPEEGLKFMVYLQKENIIDESGMPKERFSAEFPKEGPSILRIQQVVRGDSAAYFCASSPKGPYEQYFGPGTRLTVT.